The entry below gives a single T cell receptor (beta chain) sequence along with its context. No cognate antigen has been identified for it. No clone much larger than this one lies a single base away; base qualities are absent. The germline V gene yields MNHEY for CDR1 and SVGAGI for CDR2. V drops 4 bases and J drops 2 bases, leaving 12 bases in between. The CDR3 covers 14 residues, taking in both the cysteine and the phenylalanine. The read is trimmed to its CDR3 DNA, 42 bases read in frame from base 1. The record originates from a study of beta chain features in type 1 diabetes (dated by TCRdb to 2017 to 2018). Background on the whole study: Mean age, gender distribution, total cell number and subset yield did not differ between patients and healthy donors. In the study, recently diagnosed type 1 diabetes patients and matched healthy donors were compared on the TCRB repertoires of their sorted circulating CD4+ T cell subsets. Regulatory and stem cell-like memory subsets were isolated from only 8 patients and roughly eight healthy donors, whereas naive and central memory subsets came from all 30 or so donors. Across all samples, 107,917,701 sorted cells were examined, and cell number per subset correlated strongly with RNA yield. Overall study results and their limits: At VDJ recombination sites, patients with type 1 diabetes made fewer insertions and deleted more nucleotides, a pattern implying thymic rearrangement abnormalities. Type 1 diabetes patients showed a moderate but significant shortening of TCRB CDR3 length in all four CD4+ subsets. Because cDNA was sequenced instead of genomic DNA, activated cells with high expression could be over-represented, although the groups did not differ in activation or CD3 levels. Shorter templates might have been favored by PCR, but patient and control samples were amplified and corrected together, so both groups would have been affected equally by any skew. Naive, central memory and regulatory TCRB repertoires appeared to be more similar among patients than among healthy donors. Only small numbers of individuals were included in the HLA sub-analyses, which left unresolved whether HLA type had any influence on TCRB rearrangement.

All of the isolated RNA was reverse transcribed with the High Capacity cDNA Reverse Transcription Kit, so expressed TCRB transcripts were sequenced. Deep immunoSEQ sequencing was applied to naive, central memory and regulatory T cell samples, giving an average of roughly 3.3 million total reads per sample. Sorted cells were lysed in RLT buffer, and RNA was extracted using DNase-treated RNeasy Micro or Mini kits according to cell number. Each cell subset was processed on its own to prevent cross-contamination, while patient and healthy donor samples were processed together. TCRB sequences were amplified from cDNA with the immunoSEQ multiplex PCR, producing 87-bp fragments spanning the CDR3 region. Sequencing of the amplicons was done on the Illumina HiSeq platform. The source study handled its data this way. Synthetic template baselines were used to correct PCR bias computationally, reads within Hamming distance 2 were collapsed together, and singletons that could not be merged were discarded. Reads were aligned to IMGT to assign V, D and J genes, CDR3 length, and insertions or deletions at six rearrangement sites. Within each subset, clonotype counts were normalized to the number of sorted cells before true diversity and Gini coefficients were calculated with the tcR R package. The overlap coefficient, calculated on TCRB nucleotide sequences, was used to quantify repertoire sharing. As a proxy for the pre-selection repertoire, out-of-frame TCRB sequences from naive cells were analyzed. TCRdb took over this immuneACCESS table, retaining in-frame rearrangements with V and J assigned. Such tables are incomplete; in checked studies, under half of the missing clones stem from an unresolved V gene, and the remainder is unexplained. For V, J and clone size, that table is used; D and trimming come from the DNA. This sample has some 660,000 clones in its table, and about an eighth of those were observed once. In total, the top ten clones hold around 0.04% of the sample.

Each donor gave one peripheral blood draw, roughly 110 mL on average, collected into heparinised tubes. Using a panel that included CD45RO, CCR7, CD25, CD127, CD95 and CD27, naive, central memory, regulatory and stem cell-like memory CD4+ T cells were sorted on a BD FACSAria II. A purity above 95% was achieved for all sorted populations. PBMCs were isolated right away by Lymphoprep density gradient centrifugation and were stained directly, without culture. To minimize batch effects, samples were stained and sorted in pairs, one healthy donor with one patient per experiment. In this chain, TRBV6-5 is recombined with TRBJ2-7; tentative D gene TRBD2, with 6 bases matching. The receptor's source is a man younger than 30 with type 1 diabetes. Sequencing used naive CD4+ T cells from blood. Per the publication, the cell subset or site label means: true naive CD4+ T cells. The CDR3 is CASSSRTTTYEQYF. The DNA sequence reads TGTGCCAGCAGTTCCCGGACTACCACCTACGAGCAGTACTTC.